The source of this T cell receptor (beta chain) is a study of T cell responses to AZD1222 COVID-19 vaccine. Findings and limits, study-wide: Just a handful of AZD1222 recipients tested seropositive at baseline. Vaccination with two AZD1222 doses was followed by a rise in Spike-specific TCR breadth and depth.

The assay was immunoSEQ multiplex PCR, and TCRdb's table has in-frame clones only and misses some. The sample has more than 65,000 clones; around 73% are singletons. Unmatched junction bases numbered 5, after V lost 4 bases and J lost 3 bases. The CDR3 length is 15 residues. Germline V gives CDR1 SGHDN, CDR2 FVKESK. About this clone: Its antigen remains unidentified.

This chain links TRBV14 with TRBJ2-2; 7 positions match TRBD2. The sequence was obtained from an adult in good health. This sample comprised peripheral blood, obtained on day 0 of AZD1222 vaccination. CDR3 amino acids: CASSPRLADTGELFF. The DNA of the CDR3 is TGTGCCAGCAGCCCCCGACTAGCTGACACCGGGGAGCTGTTTTTT.